This TCR beta chain was retrieved from a study of CD8 T cells in ankylosing spondylitis. The ends were cut back, 0 bases at V and 6 bases at J, with 17 bases in the middle. Germline-derived CDR1 and CDR2 are SGHRS and YFSETQ. The CDR3 length is 16 residues. This clonotype was counted many times. MiXCR, applied by TCRdb to the 5' RACE reads, yields one record per CDR3 protein. Seen here are about 340,000 distinct CDR3 sequences, 14% to 15% observed once, and the top ten hold approximately 1%. This sequence joins TRBV5-1 and TRBJ2-3, with D hard to call. What was sequenced was blood, either unsorted or a sorted T cell fraction (not recorded which). This receptor was obtained from a male donor with ankylosing spondylitis or in good health (not recorded which). CDR3 nucleotides: TGCGCCAGCAGCTTGGGTTTATTTACAGCCTCCGATACGCAGTATTTT. This encodes CASSLGLFTASDTQYF. Based on the CDR3 plus reference TRBV5-1 and TRBJ2-3, the full variable domain is KAGVTQTPRYLIKTRGQQVTLSCSPISGHRSVSWYQQTPGQGLQFLFEYFSETQRNKGNFPGRFSGRQFSNSRSEMNVSTLELGDSALYLCASSLGLFTASDTQYFGPGTRLTVL.